These 24 T cell receptor beta chains share one sample of origin, sequenced in a study of metastatic and nonmetastatic thyroid tumors. Until they underwent thyroid surgery, no patient had received any treatment. Via MiXCR, TCRdb re-called the PCR reads. This table has 18,000 or so clones, 34% appearing once. The sequenced sample consisted of tumor tissue. The receptors derive from a female donor with papillary thyroid cancer or a benign thyroid nodule (not recorded which). Some clones in this sample may be carry-over from other donors' samples.

The chain links TRBV29-1 to TRBJ2-2, with D tentatively TRBD1 (6 bases). Per germline, CDR1 SQVTM and CDR2 ANQGSEA. Trimming removed 6 bases at V and 1 base at J, with 12 bases between. This CDR3 region has 14 residues. The CDR3 here is CSVTGQMNTGELFF. CDR3 DNA sequence: TGCAGCGTGACGGGACAAATGAACACCGGGGAGCTGTTTTTT.

This clone has at least ten counts. The chain employs TRBV7-7 and TRBJ2-3; 11 nucleotides line up with TRBD2. The CDR3 totals 16 residues. Germline V CDR1 and CDR2: SSHAT, FNYEAQ (reference sequence). Trimming removed 5 bases from V and 5 bases from J; junction bases left unmatched: 9. Here the CDR3 DNA reads TGTGCCAGCAGCCTAGATGCAACTAGCGGGAGAGATACGCAGTATTTT. Residues: CASSLDATSGRDTQYF.

The rearrangement uses TRBV20-1 and TRBJ1-5; the match to TRBD1 covers 11 bases. The length of the CDR3 is 14 residues. Per germline, CDR1 DFQATT and CDR2 SNEGSKA (reference sequence). The J segment lost 7 bases and the V segment lost 6 bases, leaving 8 bases of the junction unmatched. CDR3 sequence reads: CSARGQGGRQPQHF. CDR3 DNA: TGCAGTGCCCGGGGACAGGGGGGACGCCAGCCCCAGCATTTT.

In its sample, this clone was seen a few times. The chain carries TRBV28 and TRBJ1-5; D possibly corresponds to TRBD1 (6 bases). CDR3 size: 19 residues. Germline CDR1 and CDR2: MDHEN and SYDVKM. The V gene lost 6 bases and the J gene lost 2 bases, with 26 bases spanning the gap. CDR3 nucleotide sequence: TGTGCCAGCAGCAACGGGCTTTCAGGGAGGGGGATTGGCAATCAGCCCCAGCATTTT. Translation: CASSNGLSGRGIGNQPQHF. The full variable domain, in which reference TRBV28 and TRBJ1-5 provide the parts outside the CDR3, is DVKVTQSSRYLVKRTGEKVFLECVQDMDHENMFWYRQDPGLGLRLIYFSYDVKMKEKGDIPEGYSVSREKKERFSLILESASTNQTSMYLCASSNGLSGRGIGNQPQHFGDGTRLSIL.

The chain uses TRBV6-1 and TRBJ1-2, with D hard to call. CDR1 is MNHNS and CDR2 is SASEGT in the germline V gene. CDR3 length equals 15 residues. V was shortened by 1 base and J by 4 bases, with 13 bases between the two germline ends. The CDR3 bases are TGTGCCAGCAGTGAAGGGGCCATTTCAACCTATGGCTACACCTTC. It codes for CASSEGAISTYGYTF.

The chain employs TRBV5-4 and TRBJ2-1; TRBD1 aligns across 11 bases. The junction had 8 bases not matched to a gene; V was cut back by 0 bases and J by 9 bases. Germline-derived CDR1 and CDR2 are SGHNT and YYREEE (reference sequence). There are 16 residues in the CDR3. Here the CDR3 reads CASSLGVGTGGSEQFF. The DNA for the CDR3 is TGTGCCAGCAGCTTGGGAGTCGGGACAGGGGGTAGTGAGCAGTTCTTC.

The gene calls are TRBV4-1 and TRBJ1-5; D remains unclear. The CDR3 sequence is 13 residues long. Germline CDR1 and CDR2: MGHRA and YSYEKL. CDR3 amino acids: CSSSQERDQPQHF. CDR3 nucleotide sequence: TGCTCTAGCAGCCAAGAACGAGATCAGCCCCAGCATTTT.

This clone was recorded at least ten times. The V and J genes are TRBV18 and TRBJ2-1; 7 bases agree with TRBD2. Germline V gives CDR1 KGHSH, CDR2 LQKENI. This CDR3 contains 16 residues. Trimming removed 2 bases from V and 9 bases from J; junction bases left unmatched: 13. As DNA, the CDR3 is TGTGCCAGCTCACCATTCGCGGGAGATCCCCCGGGTGAGCAGTTCTTC. This encodes CASSPFAGDPPGEQFF.

This sequence joins TRBV28 and TRBJ2-6; possibly TRBD1 for D (5 bases). Between the trimmed V and J ends, which lost 4 bases and 3 bases, there was a span of 13 bases. Germline assignment: CDR1 MDHEN and CDR2 SYDVKM. CDR3 size: 16 residues. The CDR3 DNA is TGTGCCAGCAGTTGGGTAGGCAGGGATGGGGCCAACGTCCTGACTTTC. Translation: CASSWVGRDGANVLTF.

A few counts support this clone. The chain couples TRBV6-1 to TRBJ2-1; 10 positions agree with TRBD2. The germline gives CDR1 MNHNS, CDR2 SASEGT. CDR3 length equals 15 residues. The junction had 5 bases not matched to a gene; V was cut back by 6 bases and J by 3 bases. CDR3 bases: TGTGCCAGCAGACCCCCTAGCGGGGGCTACAATGAGCAGTTCTTC. It is translated as CASRPPSGGYNEQFF.

The rearrangement uses TRBV2 and TRBJ2-1, with D uncertain. There are 13 residues in the CDR3. Trimming took off 2 bases at V and 3 bases at J, with 5 bases between the two ends. Germline V gives CDR1 SNHLY, CDR2 FYNNEI. The CDR3 is CASSEPNYNEQFF. The CDR3 nucleotides are TGTGCCAGCAGTGAACCAAACTACAATGAGCAGTTCTTC. Together with reference TRBV2 and TRBJ2-1, the CDR3 gives the full variable domain: EPEVTQTPSHQVTQMGQEVILRCVPISNHLYFYWYRQILGQKVEFLVSFYNNEISEKSEIFDDQFSVERPDGSNFTLKIRSTKLEDSAMYFCASSEPNYNEQFFGPGTRLTVL.

This clone showed up many times. The CDR3 DNA reads as TGTGCCAGCAGTTTCATGGGCAGGACAGGGGTGTTCTCTGGGGCCAACGTCCTGACTTTC. Translating it yields CASSFMGRTGVFSGANVLTF. The chain joins TRBV12-3 or TRBV12-4 to TRBJ2-6, with 9 bases lining up with TRBD1. V gave up 3 bases and J gave up 0 bases; unmatched junction bases: 12. The CDR3 loop spans 20 amino acids.

This clone appeared many times. This chain uses TRBV19 with TRBJ1-4; weak D call: TRBD1 (5 bases). V lost 9 bases to trimming and J lost 5 bases, with 22 bases between them. This CDR3 is built from 16 residues. Germline CDR1 and CDR2: LNHDA and SQIVND (reference sequence). The CDR3 is CASTRVGGVENEKLFF. The CDR3 DNA reads as TGTGCCAGCACTAGAGTGGGGGGAGTCGAAAATGAAAAACTGTTTTTT.

This chain connects TRBV30 to TRBJ1-4, with D maybe TRBD1 (5 bases). The CDR3 is 15 amino acids. Trimming left V 3 bases short and J 7 bases short, with 18 bases between. CDR1 and CDR2 (germline): GTSNPN, SVGIG (reference sequence). DNA for the CDR3: TGTGCCTGGAGCTCCGGTGGGGGGAGCGGTGAAAAACTGTTTTTT. Amino acid sequence: CAWSSGGGSGEKLFF.

This chain uses TRBV5-1 with TRBJ2-3; D perhaps matches TRBD1 (6 bases). CDR1 is SGHRS and CDR2 is YFSETQ in the germline V gene. V was trimmed by 8 bases and J by 4 bases, leaving 17 bases between them. The CDR3 totals 14 residues. CDR3 sequence: CASTDSEPPDTQYF. CDR3 sequence (DNA): TGCGCCAGTACGGACAGCGAACCTCCAGATACGCAGTATTTT.

The chain links TRBV25-1 to TRBJ1-2; no clear D gene. CDR1 and CDR2 from the germline V gene are MGHDK and SYGVNS. This CDR3 spans 12 amino acids. V was shortened by 6 bases and J by 0 bases, with 5 bases between the two germline ends. CDR3 protein: CASRTTNYGYTF. The DNA for the CDR3 is TGTGCCAGCAGAACAACTAACTATGGCTACACCTTC.

The V and J genes are TRBV11-3 and TRBJ1-4; D remains unclear. Trimming removed 1 base from V and 0 bases from J, with 6 bases in between. Germline V CDR1 and CDR2: SGHNT, YENEEA. The CDR3 covers 15 residues. The CDR3 nucleotides read TGTGCCAGCAGCTTAGTGGGGACAACTAATGAAAAACTGTTTTTT. Protein: CASSLVGTTNEKLFF.

The rearrangement uses TRBV4-1 and TRBJ2-7; 7 nucleotides agree with TRBD1. The length of the CDR3 is 14 residues. Germline V CDR1 and CDR2: MGHRA, YSYEKL. J gave up 1 base and V 4 bases, and 4 bases lay outside the gene matches. The CDR3 sequence is CASSPMTGSYEQYF. Here the CDR3 DNA reads TGCGCCAGCAGCCCGATGACAGGGTCCTACGAGCAGTACTTC.

This clone was found a few times. The chain recombines TRBV12-3 or TRBV12-4 with TRBJ2-1; 8 bases match TRBD2. The trim removed 6 bases at V and 5 bases at J, leaving 12 bases unmatched. CDR3 length: 16 amino acids. This CDR3 reads CASRPSLAGLNNEQFF. The CDR3 DNA is TGTGCCAGCAGACCTTCCCTAGCGGGTTTAAACAATGAGCAGTTCTTC.

There are a few counts of this clone. The CDR3 DNA reads TGTGCCAGCAGCGTAGGTCCGCTAGCGGGGGTAGATACGCAGTATTTT. It specifies CASSVGPLAGVDTQYF. The chain is built from TRBV9 and TRBJ2-3, with 10 bases lining up with TRBD2. The CDR3 is made up of 16 amino acids. Germline CDR1 and CDR2: SGDLS and YYNGEE. V lost 0 bases, J lost 5 bases, and 6 bases stayed unmatched. The full variable domain, in which reference TRBV9 and TRBJ2-3 provide the parts outside the CDR3, is DSGVTQTPKHLITATGQRVTLRCSPRSGDLSVYWYQQSLDQGLQFLIQYYNGEERAKGNILERFSAQQFPDLHSELNLSSLELGDSALYFCASSVGPLAGVDTQYFGPGTRLTVL.

This clone was seen repeatedly, ten times or more. V gene TRBV18 combines with J gene TRBJ1-1; 7 bases fit TRBD1. This CDR3 spans 14 amino acids. Trimming at V came to 3 bases and at J to 1 base, leaving 2 bases not matched to a gene. The V gene's germline CDR1 is KGHSH and CDR2 LQKENI. This CDR3 is CASSPGTENTEAFF. The DNA for the CDR3 is TGTGCCAGCTCACCCGGGACAGAGAACACTGAAGCTTTCTTT.

This chain links TRBV2 with TRBJ2-7; possibly TRBD1 or TRBD2 for D (5 bases each). Trimming removed 6 bases at V and 1 base at J, with 13 bases between. CDR3 size: 14 residues. Looked up from germline, CDR1 is SNHLY and CDR2 is FYNNEI. CDR3 region: CASRPHEGSYEQYF. The CDR3 nucleotides are TGTGCCAGCAGACCCCACGAGGGGTCCTACGAGCAGTACTTC.

The chain carries TRBV6-2 or TRBV6-3 and TRBJ2-4; D possibly corresponds to TRBD2 (5 bases). V lost 0 bases and J 6 bases, leaving 18 bases between the germline ends. The germline V gene has CDR1 MNHEY and CDR2 SVGEGT. CDR3 length: 17 residues. The CDR3 spells CASSYSGTAASRNIQYF. CDR3 DNA: TGTGCCAGCAGTTACTCCGGTACCGCGGCTAGCAGAAACATTCAGTACTTC.

The genes are TRBV11-3 and TRBJ2-7, with 7 bases matching TRBD1. CDR1 SGHNT and CDR2 YENEEA come from the germline V gene. J gave up 3 bases and V 5 bases, and 7 bases lay outside the gene matches. The CDR3 consists of 14 residues. The CDR3 loop is CASSVRQGDYEQYF. The CDR3 coding sequence is TGTGCCAGCAGCGTACGACAGGGCGACTACGAGCAGTACTTC.